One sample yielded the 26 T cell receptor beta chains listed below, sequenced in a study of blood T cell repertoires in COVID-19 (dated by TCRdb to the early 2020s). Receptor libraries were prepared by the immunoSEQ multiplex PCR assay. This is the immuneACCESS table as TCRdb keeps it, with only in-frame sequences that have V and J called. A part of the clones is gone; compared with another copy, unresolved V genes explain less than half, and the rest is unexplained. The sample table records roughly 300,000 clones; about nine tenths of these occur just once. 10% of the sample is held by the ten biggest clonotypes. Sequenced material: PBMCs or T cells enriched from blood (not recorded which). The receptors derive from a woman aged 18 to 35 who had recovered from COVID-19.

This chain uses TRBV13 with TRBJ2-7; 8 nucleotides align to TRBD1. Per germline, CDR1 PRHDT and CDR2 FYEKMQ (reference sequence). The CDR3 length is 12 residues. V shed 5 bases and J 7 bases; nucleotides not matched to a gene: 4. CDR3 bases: TGTGCCAGCAGCGGCCGGGACAGGGAGCAGTACTTC. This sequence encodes CASSGRDREQYF.

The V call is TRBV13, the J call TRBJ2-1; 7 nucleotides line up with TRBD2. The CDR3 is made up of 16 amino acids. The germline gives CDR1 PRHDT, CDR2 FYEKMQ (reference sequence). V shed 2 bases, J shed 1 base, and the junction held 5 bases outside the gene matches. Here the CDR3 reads CASSLFSGLSYNEQFF. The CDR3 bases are TGTGCCAGCAGCTTATTTAGCGGGCTTTCCTACAATGAGCAGTTCTTC. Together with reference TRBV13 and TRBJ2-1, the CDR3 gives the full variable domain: AAGVIQSPRHLIKEKRETATLKCYPIPRHDTVYWYQQGPGQDPQFLISFYEKMQSDKGSIPDRFSAQQFSDYHSELNMSSLELGDSALYFCASSLFSGLSYNEQFFGPGTRLTVL.

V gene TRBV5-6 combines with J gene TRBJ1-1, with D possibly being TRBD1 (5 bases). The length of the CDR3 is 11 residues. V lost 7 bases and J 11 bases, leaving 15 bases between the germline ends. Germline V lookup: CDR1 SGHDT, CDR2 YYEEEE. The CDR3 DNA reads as TGTGCCAGCGTTAGGGGACTCGTGGCTTTCTTT. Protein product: CASVRGLVAFF.

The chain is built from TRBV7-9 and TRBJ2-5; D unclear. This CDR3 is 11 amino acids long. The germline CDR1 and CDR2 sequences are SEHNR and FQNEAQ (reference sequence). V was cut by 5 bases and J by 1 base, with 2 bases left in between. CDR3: CASSRQETQYF. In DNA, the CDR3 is TGTGCCAGCAGCCGCCAAGAGACCCAGTACTTC.

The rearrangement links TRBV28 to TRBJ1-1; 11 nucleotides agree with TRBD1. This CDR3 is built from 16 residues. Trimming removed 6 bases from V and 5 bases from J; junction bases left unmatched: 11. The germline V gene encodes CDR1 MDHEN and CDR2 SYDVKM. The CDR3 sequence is CASRGSDRGPGTEAFF. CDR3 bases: TGTGCCAGCAGGGGCTCGGACAGGGGGCCGGGAACTGAAGCTTTCTTT. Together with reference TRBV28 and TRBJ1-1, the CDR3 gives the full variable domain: DVKVTQSSRYLVKRTGEKVFLECVQDMDHENMFWYRQDPGLGLRLIYFSYDVKMKEKGDIPEGYSVSREKKERFSLILESASTNQTSMYLCASRGSDRGPGTEAFFGQGTRLTVV.

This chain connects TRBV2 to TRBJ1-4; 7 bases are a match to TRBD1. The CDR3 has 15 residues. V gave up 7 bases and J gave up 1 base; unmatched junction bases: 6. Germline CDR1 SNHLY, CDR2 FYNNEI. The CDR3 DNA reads TGTGCCAGCATTAATAACAGGGGAACTAATGAAAAACTGTTTTTT. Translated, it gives CASINNRGTNEKLFF.

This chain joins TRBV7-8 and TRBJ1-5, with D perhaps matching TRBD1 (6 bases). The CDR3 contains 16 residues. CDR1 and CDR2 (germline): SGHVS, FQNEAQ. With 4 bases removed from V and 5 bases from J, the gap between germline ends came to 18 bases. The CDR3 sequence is CASSSMWGRGDQPQHF. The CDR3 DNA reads TGTGCCAGCAGCTCAATGTGGGGGCGAGGGGATCAGCCCCAGCATTTT.

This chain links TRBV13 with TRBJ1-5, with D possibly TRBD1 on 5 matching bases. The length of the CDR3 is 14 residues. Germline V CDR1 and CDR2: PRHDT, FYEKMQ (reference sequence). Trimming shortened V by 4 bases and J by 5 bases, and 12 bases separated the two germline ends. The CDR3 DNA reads TGTGCCAGCAGCTCCCGGGGGTCCGATCAGCCCCAGCATTTT. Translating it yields CASSSRGSDQPQHF.

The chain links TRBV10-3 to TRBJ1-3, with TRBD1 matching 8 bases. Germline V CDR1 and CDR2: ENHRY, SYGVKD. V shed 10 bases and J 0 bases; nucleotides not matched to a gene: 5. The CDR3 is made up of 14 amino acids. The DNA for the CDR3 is TGTGCCACTTGGGACAGGAGCTCTGGAAACACCATATATTTT. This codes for CATWDRSSGNTIYF.

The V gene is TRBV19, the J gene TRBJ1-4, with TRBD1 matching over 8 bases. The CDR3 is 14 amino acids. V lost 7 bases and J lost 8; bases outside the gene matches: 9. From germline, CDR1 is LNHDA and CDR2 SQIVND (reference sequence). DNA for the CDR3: TGTGCCAGTATGATAGACAGGGGTGGAGAAAAACTGTTTTTT. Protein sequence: CASMIDRGGEKLFF.

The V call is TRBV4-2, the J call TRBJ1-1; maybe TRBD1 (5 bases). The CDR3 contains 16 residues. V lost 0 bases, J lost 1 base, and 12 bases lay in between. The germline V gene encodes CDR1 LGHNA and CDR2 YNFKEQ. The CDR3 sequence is CASSQDRAGRNTEAFF. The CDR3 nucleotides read TGTGCCAGCAGCCAAGATCGGGCAGGGCGGAACACTGAAGCTTTCTTT.

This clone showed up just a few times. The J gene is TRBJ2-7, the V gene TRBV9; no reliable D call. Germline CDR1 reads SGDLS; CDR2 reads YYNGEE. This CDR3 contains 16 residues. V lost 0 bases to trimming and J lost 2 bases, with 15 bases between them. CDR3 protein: CASSVAKASAPYEQYF. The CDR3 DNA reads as TGTGCCAGCAGCGTAGCTAAAGCTTCCGCCCCCTACGAGCAGTACTTC.

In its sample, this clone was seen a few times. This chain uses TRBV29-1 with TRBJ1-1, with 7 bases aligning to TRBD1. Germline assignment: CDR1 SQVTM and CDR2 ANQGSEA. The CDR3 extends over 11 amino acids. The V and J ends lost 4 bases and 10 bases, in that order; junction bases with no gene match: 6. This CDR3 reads CSVGQGDGAFF. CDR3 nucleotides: TGCAGCGTTGGGCAGGGGGACGGAGCTTTCTTT.

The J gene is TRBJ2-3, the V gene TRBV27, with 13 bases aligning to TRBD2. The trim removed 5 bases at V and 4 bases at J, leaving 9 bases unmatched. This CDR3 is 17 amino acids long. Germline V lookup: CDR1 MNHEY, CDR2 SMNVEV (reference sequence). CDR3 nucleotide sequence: TGTGCCAGCAGTATACTAGCGGGAGGGCCCCAGTCAGATACGCAGTATTTT. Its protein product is CASSILAGGPQSDTQYF.

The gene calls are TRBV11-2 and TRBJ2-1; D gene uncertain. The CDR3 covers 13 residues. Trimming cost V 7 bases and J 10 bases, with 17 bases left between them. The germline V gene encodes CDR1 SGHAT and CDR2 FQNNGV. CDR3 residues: CASTLPGLQEQFF. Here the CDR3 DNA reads TGTGCCAGCACCCTTCCTGGCCTCCAAGAGCAGTTCTTC.

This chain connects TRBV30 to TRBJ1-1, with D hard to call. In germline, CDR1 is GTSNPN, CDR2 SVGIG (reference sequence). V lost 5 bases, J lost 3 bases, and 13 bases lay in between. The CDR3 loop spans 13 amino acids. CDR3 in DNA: TGTGCCTGGGCGGGGATAGAGGACACTGAAGCTTTCTTT. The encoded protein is CAWAGIEDTEAFF.

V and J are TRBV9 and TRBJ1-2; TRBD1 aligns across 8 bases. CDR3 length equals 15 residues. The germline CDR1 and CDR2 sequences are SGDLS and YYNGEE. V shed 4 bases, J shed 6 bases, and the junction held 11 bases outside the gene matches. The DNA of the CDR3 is TGTGCCAGCAGCTCCCGGGACAGGCCAAGAGATGGCTACACCTTC. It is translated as CASSSRDRPRDGYTF. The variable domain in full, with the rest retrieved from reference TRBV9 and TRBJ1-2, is DSGVTQTPKHLITATGQRVTLRCSPRSGDLSVYWYQQSLDQGLQFLIQYYNGEERAKGNILERFSAQQFPDLHSELNLSSLELGDSALYFCASSSRDRPRDGYTFGSGTRLTVV.

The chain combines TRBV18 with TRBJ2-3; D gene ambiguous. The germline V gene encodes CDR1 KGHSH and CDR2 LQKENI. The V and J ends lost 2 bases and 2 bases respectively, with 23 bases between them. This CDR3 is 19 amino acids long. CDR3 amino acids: CASSPMRMRSLSITDTQYF. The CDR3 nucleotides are TGTGCCAGCTCACCAATGAGGATGAGGTCCTTGAGTATCACAGATACGCAGTATTTT.

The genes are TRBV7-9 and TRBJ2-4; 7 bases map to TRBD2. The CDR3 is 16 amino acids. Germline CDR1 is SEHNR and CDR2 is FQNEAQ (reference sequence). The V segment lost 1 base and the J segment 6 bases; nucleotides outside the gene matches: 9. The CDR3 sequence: CASSLGAGVGGNIQYF. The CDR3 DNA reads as TGTGCCAGCAGCTTAGGGGCGGGAGTTGGGGGAAACATTCAGTACTTC. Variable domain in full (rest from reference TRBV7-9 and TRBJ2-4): DTGVSQNPRHKITKRGQNVTFRCDPISEHNRLYWYRQTLGQGPEFLTYFQNEAQLEKSRLLSDRFSAERPKGSFSTLEIQRTEQGDSAMYLCASSLGAGVGGNIQYFGAGTRLSVL.

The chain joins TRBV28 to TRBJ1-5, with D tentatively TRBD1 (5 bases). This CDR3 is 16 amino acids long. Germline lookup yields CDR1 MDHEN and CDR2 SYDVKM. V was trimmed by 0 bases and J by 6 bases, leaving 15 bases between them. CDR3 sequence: CASSLWAGFVSQPQHF. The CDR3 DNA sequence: TGTGCCAGCAGTTTATGGGCAGGGTTCGTCAGTCAGCCCCAGCATTTT.

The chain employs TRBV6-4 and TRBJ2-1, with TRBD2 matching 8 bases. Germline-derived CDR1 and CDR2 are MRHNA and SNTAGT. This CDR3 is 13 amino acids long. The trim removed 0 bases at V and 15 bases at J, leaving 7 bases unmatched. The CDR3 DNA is TGTGCCAGCAGTGACTCTACGAGCGGGGGTAGGTTCTTC. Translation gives CASSDSTSGGRFF.

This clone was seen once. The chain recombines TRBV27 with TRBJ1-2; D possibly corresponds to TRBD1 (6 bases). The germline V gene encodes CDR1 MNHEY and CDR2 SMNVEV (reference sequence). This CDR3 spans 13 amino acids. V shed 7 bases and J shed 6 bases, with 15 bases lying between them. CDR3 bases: TGTGCCAGCACCGGGGGGGCTTTAAATGGCTACACCTTC. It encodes CASTGGALNGYTF.

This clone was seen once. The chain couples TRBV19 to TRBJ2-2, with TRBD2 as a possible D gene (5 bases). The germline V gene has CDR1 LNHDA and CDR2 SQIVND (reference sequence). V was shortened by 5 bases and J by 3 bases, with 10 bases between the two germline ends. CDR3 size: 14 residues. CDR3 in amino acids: CASSSTSYTGELFF. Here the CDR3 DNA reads TGTGCCAGTAGTTCCACTAGTTACACCGGGGAGCTGTTTTTT.

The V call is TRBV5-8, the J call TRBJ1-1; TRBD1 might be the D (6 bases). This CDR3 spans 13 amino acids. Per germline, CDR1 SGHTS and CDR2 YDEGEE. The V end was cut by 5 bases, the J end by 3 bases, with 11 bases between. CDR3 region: CASRYGQYTEAFF. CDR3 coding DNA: TGTGCCAGCAGATACGGACAGTACACTGAAGCTTTCTTT.

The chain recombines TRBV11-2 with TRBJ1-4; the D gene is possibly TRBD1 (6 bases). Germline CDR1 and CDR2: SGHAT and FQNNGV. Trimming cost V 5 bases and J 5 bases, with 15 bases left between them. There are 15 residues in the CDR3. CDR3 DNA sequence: TGTGCCAGCAGCCCGCAGGGACACGAAAATGAAAAACTGTTTTTT. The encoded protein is CASSPQGHENEKLFF.

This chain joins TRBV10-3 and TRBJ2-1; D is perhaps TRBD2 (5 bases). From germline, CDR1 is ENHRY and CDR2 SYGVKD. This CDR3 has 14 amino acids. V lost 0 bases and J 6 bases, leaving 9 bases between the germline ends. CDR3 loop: CAISESKEGNEQFF. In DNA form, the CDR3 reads TGTGCCATCAGTGAGTCGAAAGAGGGCAATGAGCAGTTCTTC.